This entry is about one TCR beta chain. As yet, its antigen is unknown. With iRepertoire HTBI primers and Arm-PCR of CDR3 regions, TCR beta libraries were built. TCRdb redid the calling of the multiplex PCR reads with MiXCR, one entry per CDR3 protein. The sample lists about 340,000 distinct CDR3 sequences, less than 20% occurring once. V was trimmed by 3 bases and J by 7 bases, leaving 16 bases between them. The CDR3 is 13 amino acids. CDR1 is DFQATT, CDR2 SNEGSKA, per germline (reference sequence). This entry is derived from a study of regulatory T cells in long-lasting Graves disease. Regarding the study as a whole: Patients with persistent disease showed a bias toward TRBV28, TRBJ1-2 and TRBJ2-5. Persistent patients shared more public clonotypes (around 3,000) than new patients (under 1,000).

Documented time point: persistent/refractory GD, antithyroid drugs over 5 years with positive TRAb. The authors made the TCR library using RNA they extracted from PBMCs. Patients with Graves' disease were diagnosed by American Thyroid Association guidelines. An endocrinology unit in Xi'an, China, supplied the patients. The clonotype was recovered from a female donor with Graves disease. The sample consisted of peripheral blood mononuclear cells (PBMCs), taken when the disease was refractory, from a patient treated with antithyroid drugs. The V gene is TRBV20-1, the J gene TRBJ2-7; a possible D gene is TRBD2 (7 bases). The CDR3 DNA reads TGCAGTGCTAGGGGAGGGGGGGGCAGAGAGCAGTACTTC. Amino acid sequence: CSARGGGGREQYF.